This TCR beta chain was retrieved from a study of beta chain features in type 1 diabetes. Study findings and constraints: Type 1 diabetes patients had moderately but significantly shorter TCRB CDR3s in all four CD4+ subsets.

With respect to this clone: Its antigen is as yet unknown.

As every portion of the isolated RNA was reverse transcribed, the sequencing read expressed TCRB transcripts. Profiled with immunoSEQ multiplex PCR; TCRdb holds only in-frame clones, not every one. The data show under 500,000 clones, with 30% seen just once and about 0.06% held by the top ten. This CDR3 region has 15 residues. The ends lost 1 base at V and 5 bases at J; junction bases unmatched: 3. The germline V gene encodes CDR1 LNHNV and CDR2 YYDKDF (reference sequence). The V gene is TRBV15, the J gene TRBJ2-2, with TRBD2 matching 8 bases. This TCR was recovered from a young man in good health. Material for sequencing was naive CD4+ T cells from blood. The CDR3 loop reads CATSRVIAGTGELFF. As DNA, the CDR3 is TGTGCCACCAGCAGAGTAATAGCGGGAACCGGGGAGCTGTTTTTT. Together with reference TRBV15 and TRBJ2-2, the CDR3 gives the full variable domain: DAMVIQNPRYQVTQFGKPVTLSCSQTLNHNVMYWYQQKSSQAPKLLFHYYDKDFNNEADTPDNFQSRRPNTSFCFLDIRSPGLGDTAMYLCATSRVIAGTGELFFGEGSRLTVL.